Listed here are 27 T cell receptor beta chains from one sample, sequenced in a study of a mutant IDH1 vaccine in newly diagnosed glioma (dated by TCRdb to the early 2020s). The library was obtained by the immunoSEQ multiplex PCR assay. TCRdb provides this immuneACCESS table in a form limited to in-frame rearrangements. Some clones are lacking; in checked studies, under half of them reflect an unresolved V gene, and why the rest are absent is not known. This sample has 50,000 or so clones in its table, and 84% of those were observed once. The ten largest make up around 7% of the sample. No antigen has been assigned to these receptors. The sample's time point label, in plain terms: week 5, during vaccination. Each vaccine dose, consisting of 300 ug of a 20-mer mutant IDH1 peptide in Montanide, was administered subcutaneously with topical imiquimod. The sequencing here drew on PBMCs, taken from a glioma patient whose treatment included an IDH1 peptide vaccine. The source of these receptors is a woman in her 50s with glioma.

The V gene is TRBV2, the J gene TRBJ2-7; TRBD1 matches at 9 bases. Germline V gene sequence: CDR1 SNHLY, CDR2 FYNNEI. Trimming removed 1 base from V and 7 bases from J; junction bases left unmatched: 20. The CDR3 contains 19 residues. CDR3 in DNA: TGTGCCAGCAGTGAAGTACTAACTATAGAACAGGGGGCAAAGGGTGAGCAGTACTTC. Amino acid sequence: CASSEVLTIEQGAKGEQYF.

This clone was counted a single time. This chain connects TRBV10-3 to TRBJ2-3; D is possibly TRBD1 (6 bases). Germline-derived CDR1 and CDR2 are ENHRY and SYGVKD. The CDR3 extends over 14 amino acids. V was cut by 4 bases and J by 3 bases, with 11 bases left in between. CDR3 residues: CAISGTRGTDTQYF. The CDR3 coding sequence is TGTGCCATCAGTGGGACCAGGGGAACAGATACGCAGTATTTT.

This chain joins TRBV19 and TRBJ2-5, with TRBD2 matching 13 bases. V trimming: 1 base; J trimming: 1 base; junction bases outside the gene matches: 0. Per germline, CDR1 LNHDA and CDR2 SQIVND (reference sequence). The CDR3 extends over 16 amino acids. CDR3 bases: TGTGCCAGTAGTATAGGACTAGCGGGGGGCCAAGAGACCCAGTACTTC. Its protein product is CASSIGLAGGQETQYF.

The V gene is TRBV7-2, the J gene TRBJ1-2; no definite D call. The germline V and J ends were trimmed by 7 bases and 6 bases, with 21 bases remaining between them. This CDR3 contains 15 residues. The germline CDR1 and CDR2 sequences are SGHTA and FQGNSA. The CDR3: CASIKSPTVVDGYTF. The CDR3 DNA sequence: TGTGCCAGCATTAAATCCCCCACCGTGGTGGATGGCTACACCTTC.

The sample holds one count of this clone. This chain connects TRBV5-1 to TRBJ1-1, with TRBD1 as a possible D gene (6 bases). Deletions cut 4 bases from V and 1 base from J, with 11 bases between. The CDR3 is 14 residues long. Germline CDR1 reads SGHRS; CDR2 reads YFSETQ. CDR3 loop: CASSEQGQNTEAFF. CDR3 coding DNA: TGCGCCAGCAGCGAACAGGGACAGAACACTGAAGCTTTCTTT.

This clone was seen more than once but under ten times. The CDR3 protein is CASSITGLGQPQHF. The CDR3 nucleotides read TGTGCCAGTAGTATTACAGGGCTGGGTCAGCCCCAGCATTTT. This chain links TRBV19 with TRBJ1-5; the D gene is possibly TRBD1 (6 bases). Germline V gives CDR1 LNHDA, CDR2 SQIVND (reference sequence). The ends were cut back, 3 bases at V and 6 bases at J, with 12 bases in the middle. This CDR3 region has 14 residues.

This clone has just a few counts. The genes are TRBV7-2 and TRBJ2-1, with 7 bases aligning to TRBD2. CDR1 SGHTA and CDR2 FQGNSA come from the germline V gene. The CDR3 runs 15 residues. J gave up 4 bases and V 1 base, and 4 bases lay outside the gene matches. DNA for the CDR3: TGTGCCAGCAGCTTAGTGGCGGGGGATTACAATGAGCAGTTCTTC. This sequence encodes CASSLVAGDYNEQFF.

CDR3 region: CAINPTGELNSPLHF. The CDR3 DNA reads as TGTGCCATCAATCCGACAGGGGAGTTGAATTCACCCCTCCACTTT. The rearrangement links TRBV10-3 to TRBJ1-6; 8 nucleotides agree with TRBD1. CDR1 ENHRY and CDR2 SYGVKD come from the germline V gene. Unmatched junction bases numbered 9, after V lost 7 bases and J lost 7 bases. This CDR3 is built from 15 residues.

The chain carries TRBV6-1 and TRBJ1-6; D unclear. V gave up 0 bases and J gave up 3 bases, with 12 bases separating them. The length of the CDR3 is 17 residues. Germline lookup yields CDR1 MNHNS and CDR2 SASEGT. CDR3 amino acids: CASSEALRAFYNSPLHF. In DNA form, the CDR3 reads TGTGCCAGCAGTGAAGCGCTTAGGGCCTTCTATAATTCACCCCTCCACTTT.

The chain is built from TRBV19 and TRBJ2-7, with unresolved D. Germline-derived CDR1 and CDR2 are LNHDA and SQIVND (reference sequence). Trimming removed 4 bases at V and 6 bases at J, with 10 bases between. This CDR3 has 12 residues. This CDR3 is CASSNGPSEQYF. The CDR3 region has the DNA TGTGCCAGTAGTAATGGCCCCTCCGAGCAGTACTTC.

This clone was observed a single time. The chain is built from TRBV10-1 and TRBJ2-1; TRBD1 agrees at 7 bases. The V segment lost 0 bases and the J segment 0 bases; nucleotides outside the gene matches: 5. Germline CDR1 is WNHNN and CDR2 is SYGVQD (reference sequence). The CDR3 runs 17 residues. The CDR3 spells CASSESSGQSSYNEQFF. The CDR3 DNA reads TGCGCCAGCAGTGAGTCTTCGGGACAGAGCTCCTACAATGAGCAGTTCTTC.

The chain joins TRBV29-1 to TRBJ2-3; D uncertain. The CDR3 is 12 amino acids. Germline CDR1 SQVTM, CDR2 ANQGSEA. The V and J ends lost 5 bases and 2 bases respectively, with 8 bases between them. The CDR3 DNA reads TGCAGCGTTTCCCGCGACACAGATACGCAGTATTTT. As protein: CSVSRDTDTQYF.

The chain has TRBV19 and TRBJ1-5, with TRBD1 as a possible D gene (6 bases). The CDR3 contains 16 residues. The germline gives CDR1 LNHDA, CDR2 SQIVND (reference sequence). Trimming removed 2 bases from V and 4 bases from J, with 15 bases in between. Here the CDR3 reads CASSIRGDRTNQPQHF. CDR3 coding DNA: TGTGCCAGTAGTATAAGGGGGGATCGGACGAATCAGCCCCAGCATTTT.

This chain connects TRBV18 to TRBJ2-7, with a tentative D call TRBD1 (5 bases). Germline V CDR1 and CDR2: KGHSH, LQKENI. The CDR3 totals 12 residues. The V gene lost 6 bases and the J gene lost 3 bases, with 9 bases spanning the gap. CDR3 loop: CASSTDSYEQYF. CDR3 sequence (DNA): TGTGCCAGCTCCACCGACAGCTACGAGCAGTACTTC. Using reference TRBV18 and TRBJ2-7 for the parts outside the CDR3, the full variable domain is NAGVMQNPRHLVRRRGQEARLRCSPMKGHSHVYWYRQLPEEGLKFMVYLQKENIIDESGMPKERFSAEFPKEGPSILRIQQVVRGDSAAYFCASSTDSYEQYFGPGTRLTVT.

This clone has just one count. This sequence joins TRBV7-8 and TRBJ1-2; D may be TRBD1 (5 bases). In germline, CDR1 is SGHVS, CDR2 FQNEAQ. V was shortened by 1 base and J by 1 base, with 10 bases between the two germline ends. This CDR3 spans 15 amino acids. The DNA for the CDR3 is TGTGCCAGCAGCTTAGTTCAGGGAGGTAACTATGGCTACACCTTC. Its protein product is CASSLVQGGNYGYTF.

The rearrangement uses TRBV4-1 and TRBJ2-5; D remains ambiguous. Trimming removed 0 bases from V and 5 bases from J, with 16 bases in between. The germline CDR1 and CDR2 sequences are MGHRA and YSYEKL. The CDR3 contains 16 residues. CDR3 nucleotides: TGCGCCAGCAGCCAAGATCTGGACGTTAACGGGGAGACCCAGTACTTC. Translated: CASSQDLDVNGETQYF.

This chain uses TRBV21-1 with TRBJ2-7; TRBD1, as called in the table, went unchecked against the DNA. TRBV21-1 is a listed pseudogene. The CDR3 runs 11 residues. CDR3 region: CASSKWRRGYF. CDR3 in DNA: TGTGCCAGCAGCAAATGGCGAAGGGGCTACTTC.

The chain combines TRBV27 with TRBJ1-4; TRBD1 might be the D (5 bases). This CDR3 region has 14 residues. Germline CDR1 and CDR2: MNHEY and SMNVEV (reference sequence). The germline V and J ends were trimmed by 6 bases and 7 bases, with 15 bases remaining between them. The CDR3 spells CASSLGTTPEKLFF. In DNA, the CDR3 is TGTGCCAGCAGCTTAGGGACGACTCCTGAAAAACTGTTTTTT.

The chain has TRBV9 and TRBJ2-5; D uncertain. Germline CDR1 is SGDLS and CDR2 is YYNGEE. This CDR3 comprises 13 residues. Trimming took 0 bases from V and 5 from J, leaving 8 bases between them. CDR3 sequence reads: CASSVVSQETQYF. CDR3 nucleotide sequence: TGTGCCAGCAGCGTAGTGAGTCAGGAGACCCAGTACTTC.

The DNA for the CDR3 is TGTGCCAGCAGCCCCGAGGGTGGGGGCTCCTACGAGCAGTACTTC. This translates into CASSPEGGGSYEQYF. The J gene is TRBJ2-7, the V gene TRBV7-9, with D tentatively TRBD1 or TRBD2 (5 bases each). Germline V gene lookup returns CDR1 SEHNR and CDR2 FQNEAQ (reference sequence). V gave up 5 bases and J gave up 0 bases, with 14 bases separating them. This CDR3 has 15 residues.

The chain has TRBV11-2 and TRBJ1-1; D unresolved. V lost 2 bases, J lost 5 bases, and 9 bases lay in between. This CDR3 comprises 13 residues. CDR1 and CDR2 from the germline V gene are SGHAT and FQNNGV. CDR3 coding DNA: TGTGCCAGCAGCTTATTCGGTGGGACTGAAGCTTTCTTT. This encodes CASSLFGGTEAFF.

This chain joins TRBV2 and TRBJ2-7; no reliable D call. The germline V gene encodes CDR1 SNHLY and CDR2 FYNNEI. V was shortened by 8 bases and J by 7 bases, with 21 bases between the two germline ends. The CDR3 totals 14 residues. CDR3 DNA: TGTGCCAGCGAATGGACGTTGGACCTTAAGGAGCAGTACTTC. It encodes CASEWTLDLKEQYF.

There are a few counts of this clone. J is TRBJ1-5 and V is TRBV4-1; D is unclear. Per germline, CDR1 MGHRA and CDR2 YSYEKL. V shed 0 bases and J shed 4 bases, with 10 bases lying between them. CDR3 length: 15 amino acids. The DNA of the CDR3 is TGCGCCAGCAGCCAAGATGGCAGCCAGAATCAGCCCCAGCATTTT. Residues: CASSQDGSQNQPQHF.

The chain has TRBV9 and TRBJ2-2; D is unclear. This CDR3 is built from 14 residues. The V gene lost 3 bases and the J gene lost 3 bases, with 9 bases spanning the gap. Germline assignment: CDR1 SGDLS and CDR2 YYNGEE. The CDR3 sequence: CASSASWDTGELFF. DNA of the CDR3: TGTGCCAGCAGCGCCAGCTGGGACACCGGGGAGCTGTTTTTT.

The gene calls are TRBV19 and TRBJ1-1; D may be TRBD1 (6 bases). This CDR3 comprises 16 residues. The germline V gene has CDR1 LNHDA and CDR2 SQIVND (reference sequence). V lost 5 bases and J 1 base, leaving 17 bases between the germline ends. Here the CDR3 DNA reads TGTGCCAGTAGTCCTGACAGAGGCAGGGGGAACACTGAAGCTTTCTTT. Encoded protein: CASSPDRGRGNTEAFF.

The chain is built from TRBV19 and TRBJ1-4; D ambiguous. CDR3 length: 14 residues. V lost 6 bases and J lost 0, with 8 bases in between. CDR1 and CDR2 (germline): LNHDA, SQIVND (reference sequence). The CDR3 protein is CASSSGSTNEKLFF. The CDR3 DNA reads TGTGCCAGTAGCTCGGGATCAACTAATGAAAAACTGTTTTTT.

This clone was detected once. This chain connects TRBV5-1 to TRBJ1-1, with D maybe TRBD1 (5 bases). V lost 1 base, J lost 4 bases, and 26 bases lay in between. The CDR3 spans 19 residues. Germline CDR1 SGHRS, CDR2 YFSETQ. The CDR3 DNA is TGCGCCAGCAGCTTGTCCGAGAGCGGAGGAGGGCGGAGGGGCACTGAAGCTTTCTTT. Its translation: CASSLSESGGGRRGTEAFF.